Below are 30 T cell receptor beta chains sequenced from a single sample in a study of CD8 T cells in ankylosing spondylitis. Study conclusions and caveats: Within ankylosing spondylitis blood, a TCR beta motif made up of seven to nine highly homologous variants appeared to be characteristic.

The antigens these receptors bind are not known. MiXCR, applied by TCRdb to the 5' RACE reads, yields one record per CDR3 protein. Among 130,000 or so distinct CDR3 sequences listed, over 15% were seen once. Sequencing used blood, either unsorted or a sorted T cell fraction (not recorded which). Receptors originate from a male donor with ankylosing spondylitis.

This clonotype was seen only a few times. The rearrangement links TRBV5-1 to TRBJ1-1; tentative D call: TRBD1 (6 bases). The CDR3 spans 18 residues. The V gene's germline CDR1 is SGHRS and CDR2 YFSETQ. Deletions cut 4 bases from V and 0 bases from J, with 22 bases between. CDR3 loop: CASSPPRTGSIMNTEAFF. Written as DNA, the CDR3 is TGCGCCAGCAGCCCCCCAAGAACAGGGTCTATTATGAACACTGAAGCTTTCTTT.

This clonotype came up a few times. The rearrangement joins TRBV24-1 to TRBJ2-1; no clear D. Germline V gene sequence: CDR1 KGHDR, CDR2 SFDVKD. The length of the CDR3 is 14 residues. V lost 9 bases to trimming and J lost 5 bases, with 16 bases between them. CDR3 sequence reads: CATDPGTLNNEQFF. CDR3 coding DNA: TGTGCCACCGATCCCGGAACTTTGAACAATGAGCAGTTCTTC.

The chain is built from TRBV14 and TRBJ2-5, with unresolved D. The CDR3 runs 15 residues. V was shortened by 1 base and J by 3 bases, with 12 bases between the two germline ends. Germline V gene lookup returns CDR1 SGHDN and CDR2 FVKESK. CDR3: CASSQVAARKETQYF. DNA of the CDR3: TGTGCCAGCAGCCAAGTTGCCGCCAGAAAAGAGACCCAGTACTTC.

This clonotype was observed a few times. This chain's CDR3 is CASTLYGLAGNNEQFF. The CDR3 DNA reads TGTGCCAGCACCCTTTATGGACTAGCGGGGAACAATGAGCAGTTCTTC. The genes are TRBV12-3 or TRBV12-4 and TRBJ2-1; the match to TRBD2 covers 12 bases. CDR3 length equals 16 residues. After removal of 7 bases from V and 5 bases from J, the junction contained 9 bases not matched to a gene.

This clonotype was seen repeatedly, ten times or more. The chain carries TRBV24-1 and TRBJ2-5, with TRBD2 as a possible D gene (5 bases). CDR1 is KGHDR, CDR2 SFDVKD, per germline. This CDR3 is built from 14 residues. The V and J ends lost 4 bases and 4 bases respectively, with 12 bases between them. As DNA, the CDR3 is TGTGCCACCAGTGAGTGGAACAGCGGAGAGACCCAGTACTTC. Translating it yields CATSEWNSGETQYF.

This clonotype was detected a few times. The V call is TRBV9, the J call TRBJ2-3; D possibly uses TRBD1 or TRBD2 (5 bases each). Trimming took 4 bases from V and 2 from J, leaving 23 bases between them. The germline gives CDR1 SGDLS, CDR2 YYNGEE. The CDR3 totals 18 residues. The CDR3 loop is CASSLYGARGTNTDTQYF. The CDR3 DNA sequence: TGTGCCAGCAGCCTCTACGGGGCGAGAGGGACCAACACAGATACGCAGTATTTT. Together with reference TRBV9 and TRBJ2-3, the CDR3 gives the full variable domain: DSGVTQTPKHLITATGQRVTLRCSPRSGDLSVYWYQQSLDQGLQFLIQYYNGEERAKGNILERFSAQQFPDLHSELNLSSLELGDSALYFCASSLYGARGTNTDTQYFGPGTRLTVL.

This chain links TRBV28 with TRBJ1-1; a possible D gene is TRBD1 (5 bases). This CDR3 comprises 14 residues. Germline V gene sequence: CDR1 MDHEN, CDR2 SYDVKM. With 3 bases removed from V and 3 bases from J, the gap between germline ends came to 11 bases. CDR3 region: CASSFLLGDTEAFF. As DNA, the CDR3 is TGTGCCAGCAGTTTCCTTTTGGGGGACACTGAAGCTTTCTTT.

The chain is built from TRBV20-1 and TRBJ1-1, with D unclear. Trimming removed 2 bases at V and 2 bases at J, with 6 bases between. CDR1 is DFQATT, CDR2 SNEGSKA, per germline (reference sequence). The CDR3 extends over 12 amino acids. CDR3 protein: CSARLENTEAFF. The CDR3 region has the DNA TGCAGTGCTAGACTGGAAAACACTGAAGCTTTCTTT.

This chain links TRBV24-1 with TRBJ1-2, with 8 nucleotides matching TRBD1. This CDR3 spans 12 amino acids. The V and J ends lost 7 bases and 8 bases, in that order; junction bases with no gene match: 5. CDR1 is KGHDR and CDR2 is SFDVKD in the germline V gene. CDR3 sequence: CATSEPGGGYTF. CDR3 nucleotides: TGTGCCACCAGCGAGCCAGGGGGCGGCTACACCTTC.

Note on this clonotype: This clone may be a read error of a much larger clone one base away. Here the CDR3 omits its conserved ending phenylalanine or tryptophan, so a read error is the likely source. The V call is TRBV20-1, the J call TRBJ2-1; unclear D gene. CDR3 length: 13 amino acids. In germline, CDR1 is DFQATT, CDR2 SNEGSKA (reference sequence). The CDR3 DNA reads as TGCAGTGCTAGACTAGTAGGCTACCATGAGCAGTTCCTC. Protein: CSARLVGYHEQFL.

V and J are TRBV7-9 and TRBJ2-5, with no clear D. The V end lost 6 bases, the J end lost 1 base, and 12 bases lay between the germline ends. Germline CDR1 SEHNR, CDR2 FQNEAQ (reference sequence). CDR3 length: 14 residues. The CDR3 coding sequence is TGTGCCAGCAGATTTGGGGTGGGCCAAGAGACCCAGTACTTC. Its protein product is CASRFGVGQETQYF. The full variable domain, in which reference TRBV7-9 and TRBJ2-5 provide the parts outside the CDR3, is DTGVSQNPRHKITKRGQNVTFRCDPISEHNRLYWYRQTLGQGPEFLTYFQNEAQLEKSRLLSDRFSAERPKGSFSTLEIQRTEQGDSAMYLCASRFGVGQETQYFGPGTRLLVL.

The genes are TRBV7-8 and TRBJ2-7, with TRBD2 matching 12 bases. CDR3 length equals 16 residues. The V segment lost 2 bases and the J segment 4 bases; nucleotides outside the gene matches: 6. Germline CDR1 is SGHVS and CDR2 is FQNEAQ. The CDR3 DNA follows: TGTGCCAGCAGCTTATCTACTAGCGGGAGGTTGTACGAGCAGTACTTC. Protein: CASSLSTSGRLYEQYF. Full variable domain (rest looked up from reference TRBV7-8 and TRBJ2-7): GAGVSQSPRYKVAKRGQDVALRCDPISGHVSLFWYQQALGQGPEFLTYFQNEAQLDKSGLPSDRFFAERPEGSVSTLKIQRTQQEDSAVYLCASSLSTSGRLYEQYFGPGTRLTVT.

This clonotype showed up many times. For the CDR3, the DNA is TGCAGCGTTGAAAGGCCCACTGAAGCTTTCTTT. Protein sequence: CSVERPTEAFF. This chain uses TRBV29-1 with TRBJ1-1, with unresolved D. Germline CDR1 is SQVTM and CDR2 is ANQGSEA. Trimming cost V 2 bases and J 4 bases, with 5 bases left between them. The CDR3 length is 11 residues.

This clonotype occurred a few times. The chain has TRBV4-2 and TRBJ2-7; D uncertain. CDR3 length: 15 residues. The ends were cut back, 0 bases at V and 0 bases at J, with 9 bases in the middle. The germline CDR1 and CDR2 sequences are LGHNA and YNFKEQ. The CDR3 reads CASSQDGYSSYEQYF. CDR3 bases: TGTGCCAGCAGCCAAGATGGTTACAGCTCCTACGAGCAGTACTTC.

The chain employs TRBV5-1 and TRBJ2-1; D gene unclear. Per the germline V gene, CDR1 is SGHRS and CDR2 is YFSETQ. Trimming stripped 2 bases from V and 6 bases from J, with 9 bases between. CDR3 length: 13 amino acids. CDR3 sequence: CASSFGEVNEQFF. CDR3 DNA sequence: TGCGCCAGCAGCTTTGGAGAAGTCAATGAGCAGTTCTTC.

With regard to this clonotype: The conserved final phenylalanine or tryptophan is absent from the CDR3, which likely points to a read error. For the CDR3, the DNA is TGTGCCAGCGGCACCAGCAGCAATCAGCCCCAGCATTCT. Translated, it gives CASGTSSNQPQHS. The chain joins TRBV12-3 or TRBV12-4 to TRBJ1-5; D remains unclear. Trimming took off 8 bases at V and 1 base at J, with 9 bases between the two ends. This CDR3 is 13 amino acids long.

This clonotype was observed a handful of times. For the CDR3, the DNA is TGTGCCAGCAGCTCCCAACTAGCGGGACTCCAAGAGACCCAGTACTTC. Translating it yields CASSSQLAGLQETQYF. This chain links TRBV7-9 with TRBJ2-5, with TRBD2 matching 10 bases. J gave up 1 base and V 4 bases, and 6 bases lay outside the gene matches. The CDR3 contains 16 residues. The germline gives CDR1 SEHNR, CDR2 FQNEAQ (reference sequence).

Many counts were recorded for this clonotype. The CDR3 DNA follows: TGTGCCAGCAGCGTAGAGGTCCCCCGGACAGGGGGTTACACGCAGGAGACCCAGTACTTC. Translated: CASSVEVPRTGGYTQETQYF. The J gene is TRBJ2-5, the V gene TRBV9, with 10 bases that match TRBD1. The V gene's germline CDR1 is SGDLS and CDR2 YYNGEE. With V trimmed by 0 bases and J by 5 bases, 19 bases remained unmatched. The length of the CDR3 is 20 residues.

The genes are TRBV10-3 and TRBJ2-7; 8 bases agree with TRBD2. The germline V gene has CDR1 ENHRY and CDR2 SYGVKD. This CDR3 is 15 amino acids long. V shed 8 bases and J 2 bases; nucleotides not matched to a gene: 11. CDR3 sequence: CAIDGGVASPYEQYF. The CDR3 region has the DNA TGTGCCATCGACGGGGGGGTGGCGAGTCCCTACGAGCAGTACTTC.

A few counts support this clonotype. This chain uses TRBV11-2 with TRBJ1-1; D possibly corresponds to TRBD1 (5 bases). Germline V gene data show CDR1 as SGHAT and CDR2 as FQNNGV. Trimming shortened V by 10 bases and J by 0 bases, and 21 bases separated the two germline ends. The CDR3 loop spans 16 amino acids. CDR3 coding DNA: TGTGCCACCTTTTTTGGGGGGGAGAGCATGAACACTGAAGCTTTCTTT. It is translated as CATFFGGESMNTEAFF.

This rearrangement joins TRBV20-1 to TRBJ2-7; TRBD2 matches 10 bases. V shed 3 bases, J shed 2 bases, and the junction held 4 bases outside the gene matches. The CDR3 runs to 14 residues. In germline, CDR1 is DFQATT, CDR2 SNEGSKA (reference sequence). The CDR3 DNA is TGCAGTGCTAGCCTAAGCGGGAGGGCCTACGAGCAGTACTTC. This translates into CSASLSGRAYEQYF.

This clonotype was seen more than once but under ten times. V and J are TRBV29-1 and TRBJ2-2; TRBD2 matches 10 bases. This CDR3 has 16 residues. The V and J ends lost 1 base and 1 base, in that order; junction bases with no gene match: 3. In germline, CDR1 is SQVTM, CDR2 ANQGSEA. The CDR3 loop reads CSVEVSGRLNTGELFF. CDR3 coding DNA: TGCAGCGTTGAAGTTAGCGGGAGGCTGAACACCGGGGAGCTGTTTTTT.

There are a few counts of this clonotype. This sequence joins TRBV29-1 and TRBJ1-2; 7 positions agree with TRBD1. The CDR3 covers 14 residues. V shed 0 bases and J 4 bases; nucleotides not matched to a gene: 5. Germline V gene data show CDR1 as SQVTM and CDR2 as ANQGSEA. This CDR3 is CSVEDRTGGYGYTF. In nucleotides, the CDR3 is TGCAGCGTTGAAGATCGGACAGGAGGCTATGGCTACACCTTC.

This clonotype was observed a few times. This chain joins TRBV28 and TRBJ1-2; no definite D call. Germline V gives CDR1 MDHEN, CDR2 SYDVKM. Trimming stripped 7 bases from V and 4 bases from J, with 13 bases between. The CDR3 has 13 amino acids. The chain's CDR3 is CASNEARSYGYTF. The CDR3, as DNA: TGTGCCAGCAATGAGGCGAGATCCTATGGCTACACCTTC.

The chain is built from TRBV29-1 and TRBJ1-2, with TRBD1 as a possible D gene (6 bases). Between the trimmed V and J ends, which lost 6 bases and 2 bases, there was a span of 13 bases. The CDR3 contains 13 residues. CDR1 and CDR2 (germline): SQVTM, ANQGSEA. The chain's CDR3 is CSVAGRGNYGYTF. The DNA of the CDR3 is TGCAGCGTAGCCGGCAGGGGAAACTATGGCTACACCTTC.

This clonotype was seen a few times. J is TRBJ1-2 and V is TRBV12-3 or TRBV12-4; D not resolved. The CDR3 sequence is 13 residues long. Trimming took off 3 bases at V and 3 bases at J, with 8 bases between the two ends. The chain's CDR3 is CASSFSSYYGYTF. As DNA, the CDR3 is TGTGCCAGCAGTTTCTCCTCCTACTATGGCTACACCTTC.

This clonotype has a count of ten or more. The genes are TRBV7-9 and TRBJ1-5, with D perhaps TRBD1 (5 bases). Germline loops: CDR1 SEHNR, CDR2 FQNEAQ (reference sequence). V was pared by 5 bases and J by 6 bases, with 8 bases between. The length of the CDR3 is 12 residues. Here the CDR3 reads CASSRDGQPQHF. CDR3 bases: TGTGCCAGCAGCCGGGACGGTCAGCCCCAGCATTTT.

This clonotype was counted only a few times. The chain combines TRBV24-1 with TRBJ2-5; no firm D call. The length of the CDR3 is 16 residues. V lost 2 bases to trimming and J lost 2 bases, with 14 bases between them. Germline V gives CDR1 KGHDR, CDR2 SFDVKD. This chain's CDR3 is CATSDSPAGFQETQYF. CDR3 in DNA: TGTGCCACCAGTGATTCCCCGGCAGGCTTTCAAGAGACCCAGTACTTC.

The rearrangement links TRBV7-9 to TRBJ2-2; D is unclear. Trimming removed 4 bases at V and 13 bases at J, with 13 bases between. The CDR3 totals 12 residues. Looked up from germline, CDR1 is SEHNR and CDR2 is FQNEAQ (reference sequence). CDR3 residues: CASSWTDLGLFF. Here the CDR3 DNA reads TGTGCCAGCAGCTGGACGGACCTAGGGCTGTTTTTT. The whole variable domain, filled in from reference TRBV7-9 and TRBJ2-2, reads DTGVSQNPRHKITKRGQNVTFRCDPISEHNRLYWYRQTLGQGPEFLTYFQNEAQLEKSRLLSDRFSAERPKGSFSTLEIQRTEQGDSAMYLCASSWTDLGLFFGEGSRLTVL.

The genes are TRBV9 and TRBJ2-1; 9 positions match TRBD2. V was pared by 0 bases and J by 7 bases, with 5 bases of the junction left unmatched. The CDR3 runs to 15 residues. The germline V gene encodes CDR1 SGDLS and CDR2 YYNGEE. The CDR3 loop reads CASSVGGRAKNEQFF. The CDR3 region has the DNA TGTGCCAGCAGCGTAGGCGGGAGGGCTAAGAATGAGCAGTTCTTC.